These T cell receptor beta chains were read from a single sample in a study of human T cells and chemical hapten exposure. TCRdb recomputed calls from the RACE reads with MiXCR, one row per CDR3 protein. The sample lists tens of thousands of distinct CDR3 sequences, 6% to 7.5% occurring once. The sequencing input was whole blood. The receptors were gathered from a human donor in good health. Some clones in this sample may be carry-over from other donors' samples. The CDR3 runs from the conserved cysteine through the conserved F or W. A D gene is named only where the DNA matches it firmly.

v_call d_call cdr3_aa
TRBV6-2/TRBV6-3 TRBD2 CASKSSGGAPYNEQFF
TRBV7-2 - CASSQSRGAYYEQYF
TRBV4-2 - CASSQAGTRGQETQYF
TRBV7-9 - CASSPRTIRGTGELFF
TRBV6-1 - CASRQRTFYEQYF
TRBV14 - CASSQEGDTTYNEQFF
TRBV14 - CASSHLTTSLAQYF
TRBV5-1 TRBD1 CASRNDGYRGSYGYTF
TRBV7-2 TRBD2 CASSFSGRASSGELFF
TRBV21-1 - CASSSGGPYEQYF
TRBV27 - CASSLSAYNYGYTF
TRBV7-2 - CASSLYGQNTEAFF
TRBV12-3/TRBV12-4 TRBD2 CASSTGLAGVGEQYF
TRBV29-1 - CSPSEGYEQFF
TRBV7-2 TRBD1 CASSLGQAKDSPLHF
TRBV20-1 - CSAGKRGNYGYTF
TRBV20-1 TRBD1 CSARDPGPQNRGRNEQFF
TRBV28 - CASRPPGVREYGYTF
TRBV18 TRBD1 CASSPSGTGVVTEAFF
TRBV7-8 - CASSLSRLEYTGELFF
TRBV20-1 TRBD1 CSAVNRGRGNEQFF
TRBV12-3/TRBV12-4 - CASSLARGRGTYNEQFF
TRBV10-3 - CAISEEGEGYTF
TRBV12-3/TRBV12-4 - CASSLEGGYNEQFF
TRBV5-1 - CASSPRAGRRTYEQYF
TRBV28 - CASRQPGPPNTEAFF
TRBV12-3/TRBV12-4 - CACRLNTGELFF
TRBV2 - CASSGEGREKLFF
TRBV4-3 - CASSQEGGRSSPLHF
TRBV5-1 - CASSSAFGTIEAFF
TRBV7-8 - CASGLAHQTYEQYF
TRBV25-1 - CASRRGVGEQYF
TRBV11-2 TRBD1 CASSSGTGAWEQYF
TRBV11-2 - CASSSQRARWSSEQYF
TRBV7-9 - CASSPPGTGDSPLHF
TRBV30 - CAWSVEANYGYTF
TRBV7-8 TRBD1 CASSLGQGGPETQYF
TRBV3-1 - CASSSGGSYEQYF
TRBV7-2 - CASRFDGKDYGYTF
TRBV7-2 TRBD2 CASSSQRGGSDTQYF
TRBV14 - CASSQGGYYYEQYF
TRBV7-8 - CASSWFGATGELFF
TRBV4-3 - CASSQDHTNNYGYTF
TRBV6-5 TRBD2 CASSIAGGPPDTQYF
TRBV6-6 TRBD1 CASRSQGARGNQPQHF
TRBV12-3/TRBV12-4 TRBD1 CASSRTGCNQPQHF
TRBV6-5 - CASSKDQGRCNPEAFF
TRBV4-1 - CASSPGPGAYEQYF
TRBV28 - CASSSFAGGLPPGGYTF
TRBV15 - CATSRGVDQPQHF
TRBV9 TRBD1 CASSVEGTGFAGALRTDTQYF
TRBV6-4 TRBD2 CASSPASGSPDTQYF
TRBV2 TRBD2 CASRNLAGGSTQYF